The present T cell receptor beta chain was sequenced within a study of blood T cell repertoires in COVID-19. In the study overall: The samples span acute and convalescent COVID-19 from the United States, Italy and Spain. PBMCs, B-cell-depleted T cells, or T cells were the source of the cDNA or gDNA that made up the material.

As originally analysed: Nucleated cell counts were estimated from reference gene primer amplification. Data came from immunoSEQ multiplex PCR; TCRdb stores just in-frame clones and leaves some out. For V, J and clone size, that table is used; D and trimming come from the DNA. The sample contains more than 85,000 clones, roughly nine tenths of which appear only once. CDR1 SGDLS and CDR2 YYNGEE come from the germline V gene. The V end was cut by 0 bases, the J end by 0 bases, with 7 bases between. The CDR3 covers 15 residues. The gene calls are TRBV9 and TRBJ1-5; D remains ambiguous. Sequenced input: peripheral blood. The clonotype originates from a man aged 55 to 70 with acute or convalescent COVID-19. The CDR3 spells CASSVGGDSNQPQHF. As DNA, the CDR3 is TGTGCCAGCAGCGTAGGGGGAGATAGCAATCAGCCCCAGCATTTT.